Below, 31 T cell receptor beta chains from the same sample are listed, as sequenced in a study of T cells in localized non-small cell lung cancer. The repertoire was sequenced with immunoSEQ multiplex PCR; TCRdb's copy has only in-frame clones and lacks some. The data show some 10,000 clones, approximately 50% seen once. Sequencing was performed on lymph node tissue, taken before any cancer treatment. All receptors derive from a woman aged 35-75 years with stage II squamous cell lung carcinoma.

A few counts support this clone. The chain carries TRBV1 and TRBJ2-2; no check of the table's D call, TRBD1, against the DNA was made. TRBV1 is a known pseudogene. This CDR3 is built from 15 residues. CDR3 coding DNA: TGCGCCAGCAGCCAACCAGGGGCGAACACCGGGGAGCTGTTTTTT. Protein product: CASSQPGANTGELFF.

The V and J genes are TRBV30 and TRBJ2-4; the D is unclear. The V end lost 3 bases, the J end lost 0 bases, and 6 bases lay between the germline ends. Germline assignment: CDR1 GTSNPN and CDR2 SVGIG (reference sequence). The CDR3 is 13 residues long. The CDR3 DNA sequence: TGTGCCTGGAGGGGGTTAGCCAAAAACATTCAGTACTTC. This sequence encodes CAWRGLAKNIQYF.

CDR3 bases: TGTGCCAGTGGGGCCCGACTAGCGGGAGCACGAGAGCAGTTCTTC. It encodes CASGARLAGAREQFF. The rearrangement joins TRBV19 to TRBJ2-1; TRBD2 agrees at 12 bases. This CDR3 region has 15 residues. CDR1 and CDR2 (germline): LNHDA, SQIVND (reference sequence). Trimming removed 8 bases from V and 10 bases from J; junction bases left unmatched: 12.

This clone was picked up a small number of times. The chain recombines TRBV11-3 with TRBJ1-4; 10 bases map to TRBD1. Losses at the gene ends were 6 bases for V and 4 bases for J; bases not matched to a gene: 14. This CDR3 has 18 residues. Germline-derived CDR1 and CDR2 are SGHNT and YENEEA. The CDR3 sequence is CASSSHRDRGTGNEKLFF. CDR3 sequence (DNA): TGTGCCAGCAGTTCACACCGGGACAGGGGAACGGGTAATGAAAAACTGTTTTTT.

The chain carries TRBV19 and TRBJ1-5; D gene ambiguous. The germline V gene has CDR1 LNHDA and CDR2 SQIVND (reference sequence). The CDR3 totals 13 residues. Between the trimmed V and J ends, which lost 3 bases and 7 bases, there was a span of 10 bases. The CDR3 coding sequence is TGTGCCAGTAGTATGGCGGGAGGACAGCCCCAGCATTTT. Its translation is CASSMAGGQPQHF.

The CDR3 here is CASSEPQAGGPSQETQYF. In DNA, the CDR3 is TGTGCCAGCAGTGAACCGCAGGCCGGGGGCCCATCCCAAGAGACCCAGTACTTC. The chain has TRBV25-1 and TRBJ2-5; either TRBD1 or TRBD2 may fit D (6 bases each). Per the germline V gene, CDR1 is MGHDK and CDR2 is SYGVNS. V was cut by 2 bases and J by 1 base, with 20 bases left in between. CDR3 length equals 18 residues.

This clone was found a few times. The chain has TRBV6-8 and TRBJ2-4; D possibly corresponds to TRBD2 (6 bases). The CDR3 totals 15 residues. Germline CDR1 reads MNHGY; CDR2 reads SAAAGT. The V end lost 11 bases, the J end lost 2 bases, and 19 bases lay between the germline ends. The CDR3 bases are TGTGCCGCGGTGGAGGGCCAAATTACCAAAAACATTCAGTACTTC. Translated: CAAVEGQITKNIQYF.

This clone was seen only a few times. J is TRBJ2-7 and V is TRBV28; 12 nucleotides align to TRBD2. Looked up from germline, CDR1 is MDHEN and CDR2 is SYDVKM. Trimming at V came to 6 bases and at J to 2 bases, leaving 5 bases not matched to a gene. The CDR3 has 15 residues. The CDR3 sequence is CASRVGLAGTYEQYF. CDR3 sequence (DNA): TGTGCCAGCAGAGTTGGACTAGCGGGGACCTACGAGCAGTACTTC.

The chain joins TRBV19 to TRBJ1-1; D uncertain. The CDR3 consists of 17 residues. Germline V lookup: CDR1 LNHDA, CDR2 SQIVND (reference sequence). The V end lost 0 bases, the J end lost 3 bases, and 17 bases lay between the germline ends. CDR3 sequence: CASSIDAVGLKYTEAFF. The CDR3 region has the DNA TGTGCCAGTAGTATAGATGCTGTGGGCCTGAAGTACACTGAAGCTTTCTTT.

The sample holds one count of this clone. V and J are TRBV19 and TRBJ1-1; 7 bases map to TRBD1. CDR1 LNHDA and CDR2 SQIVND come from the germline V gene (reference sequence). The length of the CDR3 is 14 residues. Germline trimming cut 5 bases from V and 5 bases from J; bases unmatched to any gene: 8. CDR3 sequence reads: CASSSRQGSTEAFF. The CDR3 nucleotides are TGTGCCAGTAGTTCAAGACAGGGCTCTACTGAAGCTTTCTTT.

Here the CDR3 DNA reads TGTGCCAGCAGCCCCCCTAGCGGGGGAATCAATGAGCAGTTCTTC. As protein: CASSPPSGGINEQFF. The gene calls are TRBV28 and TRBJ2-1; TRBD2 matches 10 bases. V shed 6 bases and J 6 bases; nucleotides not matched to a gene: 8. This CDR3 is 15 amino acids long. The germline V gene has CDR1 MDHEN and CDR2 SYDVKM.

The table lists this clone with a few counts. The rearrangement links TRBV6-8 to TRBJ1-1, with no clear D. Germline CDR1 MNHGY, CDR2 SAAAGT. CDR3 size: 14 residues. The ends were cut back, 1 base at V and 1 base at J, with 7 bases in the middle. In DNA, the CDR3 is TGTGCCAGCAGTTACTACCCAGGGAACACTGAAGCTTTCTTT. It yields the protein CASSYYPGNTEAFF.

This chain's CDR3 is CATSGSGQGQNIQYF. In DNA, the CDR3 is TGTGCCACCAGCGGAAGCGGACAGGGCCAAAACATTCAGTACTTC. This chain links TRBV15 with TRBJ2-4; 8 bases fit TRBD1. V lost 5 bases, J lost 5 bases, and 8 bases stayed unmatched. In germline, CDR1 is LNHNV, CDR2 YYDKDF (reference sequence). The CDR3 totals 15 residues. The entire variable domain, with the rest obtained from reference TRBV15 and TRBJ2-4, is as follows: DAMVIQNPRYQVTQFGKPVTLSCSQTLNHNVMYWYQQKSSQAPKLLFHYYDKDFNNEADTPDNFQSRRPNTSFCFLDIRSPGLGDTAMYLCATSGSGQGQNIQYFGAGTRLSVL.

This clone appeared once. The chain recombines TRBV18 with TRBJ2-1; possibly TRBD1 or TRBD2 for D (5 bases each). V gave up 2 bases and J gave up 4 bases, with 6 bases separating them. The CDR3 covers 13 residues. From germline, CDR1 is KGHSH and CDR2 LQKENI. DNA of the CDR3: TGTGCCAGCTCACCAGAGGGGTACAATGAGCAGTTCTTC. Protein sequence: CASSPEGYNEQFF.

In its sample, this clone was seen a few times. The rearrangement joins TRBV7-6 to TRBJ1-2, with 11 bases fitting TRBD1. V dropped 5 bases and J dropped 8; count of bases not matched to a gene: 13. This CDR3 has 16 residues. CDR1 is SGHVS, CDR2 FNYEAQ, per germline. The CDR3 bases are TGTGCCAGCAGCCGTTCCGGGACAGGGGGTTTCAGCGGCTACACCTTC. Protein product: CASSRSGTGGFSGYTF.

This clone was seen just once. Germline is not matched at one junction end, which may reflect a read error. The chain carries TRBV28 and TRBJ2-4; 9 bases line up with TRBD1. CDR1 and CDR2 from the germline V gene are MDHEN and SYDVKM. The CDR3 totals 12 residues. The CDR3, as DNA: TGTGCCAGCAGTCCCGACTTCCGGGACAGGGACTTC. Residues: CASSPDFRDRDF.

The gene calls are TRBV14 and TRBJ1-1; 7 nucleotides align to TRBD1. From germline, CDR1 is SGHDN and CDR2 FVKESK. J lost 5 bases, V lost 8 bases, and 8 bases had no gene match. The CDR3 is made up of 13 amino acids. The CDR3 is CASLKGAGTEAFF. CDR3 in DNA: TGTGCCAGCTTGAAGGGGGCTGGGACTGAAGCTTTCTTT.

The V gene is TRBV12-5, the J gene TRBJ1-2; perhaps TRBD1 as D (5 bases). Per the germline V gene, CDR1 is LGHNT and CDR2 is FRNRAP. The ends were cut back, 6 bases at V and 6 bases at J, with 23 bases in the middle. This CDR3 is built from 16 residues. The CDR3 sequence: CASGPPGGLRVHGYTF. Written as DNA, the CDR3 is TGTGCTAGTGGCCCGCCGGGTGGGCTCAGGGTACATGGCTACACCTTC.

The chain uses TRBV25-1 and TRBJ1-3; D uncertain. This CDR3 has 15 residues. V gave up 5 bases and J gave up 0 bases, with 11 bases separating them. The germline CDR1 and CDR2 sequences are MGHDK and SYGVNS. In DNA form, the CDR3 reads TGTGCCAGCAGTCCAACTACACACTCTGGAAACACCATATATTTT. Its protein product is CASSPTTHSGNTIYF.

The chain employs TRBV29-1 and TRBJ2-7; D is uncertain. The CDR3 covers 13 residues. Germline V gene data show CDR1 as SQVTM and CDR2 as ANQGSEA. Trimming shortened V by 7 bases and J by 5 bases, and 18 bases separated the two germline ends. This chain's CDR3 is CSALTSPVDEQYF. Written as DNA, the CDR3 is TGCAGCGCCCTGACATCGCCCGTAGACGAGCAGTACTTC.

The CDR3, as DNA: TGTGCCAGCAGCTTCTCTCCTACCGGGACAGGGAGCACAGATACGCAGTATTTT. Its protein is CASSFSPTGTGSTDTQYF. The gene calls are TRBV11-3 and TRBJ2-3, with 9 bases identical to TRBD1. This CDR3 region has 18 residues. J lost 0 bases, V lost 3 bases, and 10 bases had no gene match. Germline V gives CDR1 SGHNT, CDR2 YENEEA.

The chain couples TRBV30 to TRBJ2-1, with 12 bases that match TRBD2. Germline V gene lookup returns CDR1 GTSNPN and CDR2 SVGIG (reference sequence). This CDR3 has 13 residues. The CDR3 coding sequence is TGTGCACAGACTAGCGGGAGAGGGAATGAGCAGTTCTTC. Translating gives CAQTSGRGNEQFF. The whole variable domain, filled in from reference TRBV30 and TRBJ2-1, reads SQTIHQWPATLVQPVGSPLSLECTVEGTSNPNLYWYRQAAGRGLQLLFYSVGIGQISSEVPQNLSASRPQDRQFILSSKKLLLSDSGFYLCAQTSGRGNEQFFGPGTRLTVL.

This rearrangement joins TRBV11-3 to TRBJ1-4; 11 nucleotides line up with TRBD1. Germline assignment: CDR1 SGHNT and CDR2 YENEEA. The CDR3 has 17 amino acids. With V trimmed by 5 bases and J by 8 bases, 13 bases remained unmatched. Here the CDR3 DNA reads TGTGCCAGCAGCATGGGGGACAGGGGGTTCTCTGGGGAAAAACTGTTTTTT. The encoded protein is CASSMGDRGFSGEKLFF.

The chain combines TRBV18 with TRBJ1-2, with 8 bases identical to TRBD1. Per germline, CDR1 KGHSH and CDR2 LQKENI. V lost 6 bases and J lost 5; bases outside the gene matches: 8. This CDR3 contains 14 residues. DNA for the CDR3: TGTGCCAGCTCCCAGGGGGCTTCGCAATATGGCTACACCTTC. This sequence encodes CASSQGASQYGYTF.

In nucleotides, the CDR3 is TGCGCCAGCAGCTTGAGGGGGCAGTTCCAAGAGACCCAGTACTTC. As protein: CASSLRGQFQETQYF. This chain links TRBV5-1 with TRBJ2-5; 7 nucleotides line up with TRBD1. J was trimmed by 1 base and V by 1 base; bases with no gene match: 4. CDR3 length equals 15 residues. CDR1 and CDR2 (germline): SGHRS, YFSETQ.

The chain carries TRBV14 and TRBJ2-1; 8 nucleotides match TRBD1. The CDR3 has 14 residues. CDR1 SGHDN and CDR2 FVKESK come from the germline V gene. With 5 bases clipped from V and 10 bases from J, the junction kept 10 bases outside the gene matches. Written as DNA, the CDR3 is TGTGCCAGCAGCAAAACGGGACAGGCCGTGGAGCAGTTCTTC. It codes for CASSKTGQAVEQFF.

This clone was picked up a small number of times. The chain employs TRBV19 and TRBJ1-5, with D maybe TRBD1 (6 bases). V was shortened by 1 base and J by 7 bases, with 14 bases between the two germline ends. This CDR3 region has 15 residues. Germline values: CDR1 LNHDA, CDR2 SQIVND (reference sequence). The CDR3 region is CASSIVQGMRQPQHF. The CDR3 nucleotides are TGTGCCAGTAGTATAGTACAGGGAATGAGGCAGCCCCAGCATTTT.

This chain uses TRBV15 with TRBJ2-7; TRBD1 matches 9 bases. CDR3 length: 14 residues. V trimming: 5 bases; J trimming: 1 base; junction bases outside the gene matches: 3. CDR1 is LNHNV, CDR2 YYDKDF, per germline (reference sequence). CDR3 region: CATSSGQGSYEQYF. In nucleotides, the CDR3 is TGTGCCACCAGCTCGGGACAGGGTTCCTACGAGCAGTACTTC.

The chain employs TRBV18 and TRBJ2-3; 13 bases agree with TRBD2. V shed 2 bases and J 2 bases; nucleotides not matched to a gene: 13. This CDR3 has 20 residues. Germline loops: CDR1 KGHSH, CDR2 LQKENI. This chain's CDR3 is CASSPETGTSGTPHTDTQYF. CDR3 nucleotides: TGTGCCAGCTCACCAGAGACCGGGACTAGCGGGACGCCTCACACAGATACGCAGTATTTT.

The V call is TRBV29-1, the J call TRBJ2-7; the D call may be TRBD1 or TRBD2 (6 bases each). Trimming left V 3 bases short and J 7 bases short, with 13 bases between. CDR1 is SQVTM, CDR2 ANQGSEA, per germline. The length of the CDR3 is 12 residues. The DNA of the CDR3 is TGCAGCGTTGATTGGGGGGCTGGAGAGCAGTACTTC. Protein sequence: CSVDWGAGEQYF.

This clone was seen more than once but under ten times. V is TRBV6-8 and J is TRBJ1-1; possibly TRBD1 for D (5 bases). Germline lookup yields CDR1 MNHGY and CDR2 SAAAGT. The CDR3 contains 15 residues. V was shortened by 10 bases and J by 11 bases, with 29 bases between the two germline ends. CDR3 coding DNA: TGTGCCATCAGGAGCACCGGGACGTCTGAAGCTAGGGCTTTCTTT. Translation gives CAIRSTGTSEARAFF.